The entry that follows covers one T cell receptor beta chain sequence. Its antigen is as yet unknown. The CDR3 totals 14 residues. The V end lost 8 bases, the J end lost 0 bases, and 10 bases lay between the germline ends. CDR1 is MNHNY, CDR2 SVGAGI, per germline (reference sequence). Primers: 60 Vbeta forward and 13 Jbeta reverse. Sequencing used immunoSEQ multiplex PCR; TCRdb keeps in-frame clones, though not all of them. This sample's clone table lists roughly 120,000 clones. This record comes from a study of cytomegalovirus exposure and HLA in healthy donors. Overall study findings and caveats: The records held CMV serostatus as the only immune exposure information. The classifier, whose performance was assessed in both the original and validation cohorts, reportedly diagnosed cytomegalovirus status with high specificity and sensitivity. Altogether, about 160 TCR beta chains were recorded as cytomegalovirus-associated.

Sequencing used PBMCs. V gene TRBV6-6 combines with J gene TRBJ2-2; a weak D match, TRBD2 (6 bases). This TCR came from a man aged 35 to 55 in good health and CMV-seronegative. The CDR3 DNA is TGTGCCAGCGGGCGGGGACCGAACACCGGGGAGCTGTTTTTT. Its translation: CASGRGPNTGELFF.